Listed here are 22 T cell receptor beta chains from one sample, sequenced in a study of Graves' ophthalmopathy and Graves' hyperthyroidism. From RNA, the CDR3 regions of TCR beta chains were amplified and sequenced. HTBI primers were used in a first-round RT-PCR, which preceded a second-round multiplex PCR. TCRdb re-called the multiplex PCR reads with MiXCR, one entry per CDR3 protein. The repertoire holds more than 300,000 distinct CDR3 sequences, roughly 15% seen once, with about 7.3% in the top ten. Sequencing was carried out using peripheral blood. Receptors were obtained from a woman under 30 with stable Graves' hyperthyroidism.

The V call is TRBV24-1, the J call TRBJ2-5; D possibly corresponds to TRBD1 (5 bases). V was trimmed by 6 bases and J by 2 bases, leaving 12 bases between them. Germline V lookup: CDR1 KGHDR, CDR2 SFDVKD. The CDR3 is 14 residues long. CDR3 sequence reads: CATSPGSTQETQYF. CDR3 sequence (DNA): TGTGCCACCAGTCCAGGGTCCACGCAAGAGACCCAGTACTTC.

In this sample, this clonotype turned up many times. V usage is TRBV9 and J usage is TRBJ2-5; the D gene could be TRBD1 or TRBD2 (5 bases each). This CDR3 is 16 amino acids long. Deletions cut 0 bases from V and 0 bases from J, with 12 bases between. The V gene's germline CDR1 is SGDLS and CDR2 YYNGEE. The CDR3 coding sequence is TGTGCCAGCAGCGTAGGGGAAGGGGAGTACCAAGAGACCCAGTACTTC. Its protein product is CASSVGEGEYQETQYF.

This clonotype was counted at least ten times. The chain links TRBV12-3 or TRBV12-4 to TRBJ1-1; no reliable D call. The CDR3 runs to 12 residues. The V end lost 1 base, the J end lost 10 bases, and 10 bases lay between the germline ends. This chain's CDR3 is CASSLGATGAFF. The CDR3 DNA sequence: TGTGCCAGCAGTTTAGGGGCTACGGGAGCTTTCTTT.

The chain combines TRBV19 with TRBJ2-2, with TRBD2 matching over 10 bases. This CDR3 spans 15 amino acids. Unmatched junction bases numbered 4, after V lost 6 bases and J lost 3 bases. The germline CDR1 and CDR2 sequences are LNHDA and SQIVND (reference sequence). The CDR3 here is CASRTSGSYTGELFF. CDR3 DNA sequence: TGTGCCAGTAGGACTAGCGGGTCCTACACCGGGGAGCTGTTTTTT.

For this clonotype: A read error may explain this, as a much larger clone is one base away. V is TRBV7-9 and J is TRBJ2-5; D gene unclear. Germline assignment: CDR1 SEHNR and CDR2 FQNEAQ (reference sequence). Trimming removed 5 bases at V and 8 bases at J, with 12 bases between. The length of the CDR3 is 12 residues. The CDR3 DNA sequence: TGTGCCAGCAGCCTTACATGGGATACCCAGTACTTC. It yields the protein CASSLTWDTQYF.

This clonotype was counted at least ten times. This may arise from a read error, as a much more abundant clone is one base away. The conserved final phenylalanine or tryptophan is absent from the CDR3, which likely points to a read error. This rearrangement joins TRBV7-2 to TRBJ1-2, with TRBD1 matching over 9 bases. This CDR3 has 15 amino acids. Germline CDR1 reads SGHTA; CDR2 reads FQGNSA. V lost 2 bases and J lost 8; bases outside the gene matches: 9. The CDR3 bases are TGTGCCAGCAGCTTAACTAGAGGGACAGGGAAAGGCTACACCCTC. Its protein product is CASSLTRGTGKGYTL.

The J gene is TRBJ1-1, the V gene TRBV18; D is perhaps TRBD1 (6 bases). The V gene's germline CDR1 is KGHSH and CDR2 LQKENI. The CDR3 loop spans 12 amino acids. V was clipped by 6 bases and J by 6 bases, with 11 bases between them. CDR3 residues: CASSPGEAEAFF. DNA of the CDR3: TGTGCCAGCTCGCCAGGGGAGGCTGAAGCTTTCTTT.

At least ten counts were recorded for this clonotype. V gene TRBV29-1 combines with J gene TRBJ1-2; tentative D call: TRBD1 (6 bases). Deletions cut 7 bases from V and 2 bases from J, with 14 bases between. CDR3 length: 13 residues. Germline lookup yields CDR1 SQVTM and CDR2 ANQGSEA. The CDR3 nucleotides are TGCAGCGCATATGGACAGATCAACTATGGCTACACCTTC. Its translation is CSAYGQINYGYTF.

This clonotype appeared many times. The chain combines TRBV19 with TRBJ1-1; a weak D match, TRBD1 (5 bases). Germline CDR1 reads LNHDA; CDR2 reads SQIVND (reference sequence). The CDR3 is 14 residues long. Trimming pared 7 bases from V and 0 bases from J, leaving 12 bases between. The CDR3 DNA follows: TGTGCCAGTAAAGGGCAGGGAATGAACACTGAAGCTTTCTTT. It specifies CASKGQGMNTEAFF.

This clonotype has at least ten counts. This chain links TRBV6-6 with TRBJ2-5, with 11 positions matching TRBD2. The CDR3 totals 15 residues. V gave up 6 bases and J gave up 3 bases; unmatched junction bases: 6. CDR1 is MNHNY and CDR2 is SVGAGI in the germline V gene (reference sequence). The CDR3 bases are TGTGCCAGCAGGGCGACTAGCGGGAAGGAAGAGACCCAGTACTTC. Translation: CASRATSGKEETQYF.

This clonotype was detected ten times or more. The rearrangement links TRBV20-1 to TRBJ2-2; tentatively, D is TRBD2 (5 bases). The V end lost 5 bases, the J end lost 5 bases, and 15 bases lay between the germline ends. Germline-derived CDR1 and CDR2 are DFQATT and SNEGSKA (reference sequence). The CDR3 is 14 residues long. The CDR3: CSALMPGSTGELFF. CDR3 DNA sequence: TGCAGTGCTTTAATGCCGGGGTCTACCGGGGAGCTGTTTTTT.

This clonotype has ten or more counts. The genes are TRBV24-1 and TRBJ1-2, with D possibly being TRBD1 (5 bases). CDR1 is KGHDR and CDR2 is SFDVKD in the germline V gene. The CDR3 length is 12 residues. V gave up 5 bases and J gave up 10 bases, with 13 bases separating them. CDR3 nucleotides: TGTGCCACCAGTGGGGGACTTTCCTCCTACACCTTC. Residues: CATSGGLSSYTF.

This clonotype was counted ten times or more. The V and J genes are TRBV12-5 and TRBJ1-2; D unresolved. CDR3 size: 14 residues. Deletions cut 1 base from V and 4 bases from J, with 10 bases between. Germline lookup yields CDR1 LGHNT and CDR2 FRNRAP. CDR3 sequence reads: CASGLASAAYGYTF. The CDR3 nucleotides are TGTGCTAGTGGTTTGGCATCAGCAGCCTATGGCTACACCTTC.

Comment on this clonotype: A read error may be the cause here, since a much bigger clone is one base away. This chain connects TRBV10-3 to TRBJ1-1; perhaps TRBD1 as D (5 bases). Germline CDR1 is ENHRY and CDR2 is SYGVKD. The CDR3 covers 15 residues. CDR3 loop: CAISESQGPHTGACF. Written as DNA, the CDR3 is TGTGCCATCAGTGAGTCGCAGGGTCCCCACACTGGAGCTTGCTTT.

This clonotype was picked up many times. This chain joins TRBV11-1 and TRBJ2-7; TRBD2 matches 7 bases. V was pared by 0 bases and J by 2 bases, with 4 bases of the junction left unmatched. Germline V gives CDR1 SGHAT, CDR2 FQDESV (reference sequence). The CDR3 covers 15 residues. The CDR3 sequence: CASSLALGLTYEQYF. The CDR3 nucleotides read TGTGCCAGCAGCTTAGCGTTGGGACTAACCTACGAGCAGTACTTC.

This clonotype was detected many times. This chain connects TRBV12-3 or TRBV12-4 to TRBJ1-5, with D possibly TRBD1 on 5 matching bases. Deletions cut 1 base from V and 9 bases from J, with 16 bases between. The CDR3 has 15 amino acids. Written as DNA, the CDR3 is TGTGCCAGCAGTTTAGATCCTGGGGGATCTTGGCCCCAGCATTTT. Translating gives CASSLDPGGSWPQHF.

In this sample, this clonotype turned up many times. The CDR3 protein is CASSYFDGGGDGYTF. The DNA for the CDR3 is TGTGCCAGCAGTTATTTTGACGGAGGAGGGGATGGCTACACCTTC. The chain combines TRBV6-5 with TRBJ1-2, with D possibly matching TRBD1 (5 bases). The CDR3 spans 15 residues. The V gene lost 3 bases and the J gene lost 6 bases, with 17 bases spanning the gap. Germline-derived CDR1 and CDR2 are MNHEY and SVGAGI.

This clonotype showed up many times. CDR3 sequence (DNA): TGTGCCAGCCCGTCGGGGACAGGGAGCATGAACACTGAAGCTTTCTTT. It translates to CASPSGTGSMNTEAFF. The rearrangement uses TRBV28 and TRBJ1-1, with 9 bases lining up with TRBD1. The V gene end was trimmed by 8 bases and the J gene end by 0 bases; junction bases not matched to a gene: 10. The CDR3 runs to 16 residues. Germline V gene sequence: CDR1 MDHEN, CDR2 SYDVKM.

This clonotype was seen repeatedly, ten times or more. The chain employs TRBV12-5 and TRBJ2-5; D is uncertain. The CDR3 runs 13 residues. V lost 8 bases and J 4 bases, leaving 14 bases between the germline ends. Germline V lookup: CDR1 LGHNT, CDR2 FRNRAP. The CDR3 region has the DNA TGTGCTAGTCAGGCAGGCGTAACAGAGACCCAGTACTTC. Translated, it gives CASQAGVTETQYF.

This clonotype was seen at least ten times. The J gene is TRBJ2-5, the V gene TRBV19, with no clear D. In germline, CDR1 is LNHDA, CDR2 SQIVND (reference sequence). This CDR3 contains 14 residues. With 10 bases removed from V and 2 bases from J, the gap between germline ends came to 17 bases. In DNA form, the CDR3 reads TGTGCCACTTCCCCCAAGGATCAGCAAGAGACCCAGTACTTC. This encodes CATSPKDQQETQYF.

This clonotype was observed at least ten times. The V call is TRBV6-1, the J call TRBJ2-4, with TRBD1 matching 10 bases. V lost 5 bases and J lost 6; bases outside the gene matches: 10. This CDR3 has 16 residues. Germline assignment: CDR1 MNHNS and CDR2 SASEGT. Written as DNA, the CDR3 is TGTGCCAGCAGTACCACCGGGACAGGGGTTCCAAACATTCAGTACTTC. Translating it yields CASSTTGTGVPNIQYF.

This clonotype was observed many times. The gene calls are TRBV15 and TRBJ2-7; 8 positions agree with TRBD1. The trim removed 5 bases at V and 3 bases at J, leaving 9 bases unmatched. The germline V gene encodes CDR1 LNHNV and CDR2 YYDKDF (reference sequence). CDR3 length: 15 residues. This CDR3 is CATSYGRDRNYEQYF. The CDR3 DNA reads TGTGCCACCAGCTACGGTCGGGACAGGAACTACGAGCAGTACTTC.